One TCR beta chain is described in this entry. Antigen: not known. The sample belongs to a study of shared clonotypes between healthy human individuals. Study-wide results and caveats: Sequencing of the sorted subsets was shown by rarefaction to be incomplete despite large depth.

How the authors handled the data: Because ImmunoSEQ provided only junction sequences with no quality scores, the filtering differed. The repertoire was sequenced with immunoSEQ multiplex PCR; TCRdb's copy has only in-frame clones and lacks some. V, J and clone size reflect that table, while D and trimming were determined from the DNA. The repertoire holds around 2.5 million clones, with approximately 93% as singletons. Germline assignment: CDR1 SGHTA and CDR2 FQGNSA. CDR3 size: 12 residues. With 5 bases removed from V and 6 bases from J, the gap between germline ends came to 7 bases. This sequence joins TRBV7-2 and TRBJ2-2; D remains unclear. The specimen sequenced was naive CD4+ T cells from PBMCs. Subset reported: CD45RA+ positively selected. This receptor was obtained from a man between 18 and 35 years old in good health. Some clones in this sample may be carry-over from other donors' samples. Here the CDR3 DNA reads TGTGCCAGCAGCCCTCCCCCCGGGGAGCTGTTTTTT. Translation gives CASSPPPGELFF.